Here is one T cell receptor (beta chain) with its context. The data originate from a study of T cell changes during pregnancy in multiple sclerosis. Data came from immunoSEQ multiplex PCR; TCRdb stores just in-frame clones and leaves some out. The sample has over 70,000 clones, 85% to 95% seen once. V dropped 0 bases and J dropped 9 bases, with 2 bases sitting between them. The CDR3 runs to 10 residues. Germline CDR1 reads MNHNY; CDR2 reads SVGAGI (reference sequence). This sample comprised peripheral blood, obtained in the first trimester of pregnancy. This sequence joins TRBV6-6 and TRBJ1-2; D remains ambiguous. This TCR came from a female donor with multiple sclerosis, enrolled in a pregnancy study. CDR3 protein: CASSYSSYTF. CDR3 DNA: TGTGCCAGCAGTTACTCCAGCTACACCTTC.